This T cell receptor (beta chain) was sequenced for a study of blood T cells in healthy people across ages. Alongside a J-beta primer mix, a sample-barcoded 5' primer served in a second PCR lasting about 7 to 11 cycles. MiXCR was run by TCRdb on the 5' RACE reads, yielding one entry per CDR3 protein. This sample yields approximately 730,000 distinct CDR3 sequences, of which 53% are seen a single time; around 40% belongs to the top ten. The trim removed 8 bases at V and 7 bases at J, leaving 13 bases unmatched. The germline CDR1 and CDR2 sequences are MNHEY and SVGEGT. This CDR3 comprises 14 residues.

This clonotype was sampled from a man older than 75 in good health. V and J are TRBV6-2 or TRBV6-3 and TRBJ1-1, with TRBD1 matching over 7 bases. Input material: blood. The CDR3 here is CASRVDRPLVEAFF. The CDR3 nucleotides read TGTGCCAGCCGGGTGGACAGGCCGCTCGTTGAAGCTTTCTTT.